This T cell receptor (beta chain) emerged from a study of breast tumors, draining lymph nodes, adjacent tissues. Study results and caveats: Most tumor T cells seemingly derive from lymph node, then expand in tumor. Tumor and nontumor repertoires were significantly more similar in luminal-like than in basal-like breast cancer. Tumors had less TCR diversity than lymph nodes, more than nontumor tissue.

In this sample, this clonotype turned up many times. Its specificity is unknown. V shed 4 bases, J shed 1 base, and the junction held 7 bases outside the gene matches. Germline CDR1 and CDR2: LNHDA and SQIVND (reference sequence). CDR3 length equals 16 residues. TCRdb analysed the multiplex PCR reads with MiXCR anew, one entry per CDR3 protein. The top ten clones hold less than 6% of a sample with roughly 100,000 distinct CDR3 sequences, around 30% of them seen once. The lymph nodes were axillary draining lymph nodes from breast cancer patients. This rearrangement joins TRBV19 to TRBJ2-3, with 8 bases aligning to TRBD1. The clonotype comes from a female donor with breast cancer. Some clones in this sample may be carry-over from other donors' samples. The sample comprised axillary lymph node tissue. CDR3: CASSTSGGLGTDTQYF. The CDR3 region has the DNA TGTGCCAGTAGTACGTCAGGGGGCCTCGGCACAGATACGCAGTATTTT.